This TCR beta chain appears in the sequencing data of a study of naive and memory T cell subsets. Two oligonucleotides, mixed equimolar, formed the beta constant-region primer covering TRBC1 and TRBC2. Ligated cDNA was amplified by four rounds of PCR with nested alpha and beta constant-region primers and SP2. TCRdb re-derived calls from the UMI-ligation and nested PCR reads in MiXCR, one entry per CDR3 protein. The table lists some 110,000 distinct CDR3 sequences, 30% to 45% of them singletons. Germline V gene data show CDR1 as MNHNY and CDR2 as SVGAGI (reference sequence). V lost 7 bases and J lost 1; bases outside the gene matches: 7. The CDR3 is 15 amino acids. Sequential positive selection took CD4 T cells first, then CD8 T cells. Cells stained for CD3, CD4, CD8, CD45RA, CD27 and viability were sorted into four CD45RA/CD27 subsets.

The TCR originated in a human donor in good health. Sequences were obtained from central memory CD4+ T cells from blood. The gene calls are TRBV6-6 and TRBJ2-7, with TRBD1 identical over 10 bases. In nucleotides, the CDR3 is TGTGCCAGCAACCCACGACAGGGGGCGTCCTACGAGCAGTACTTC. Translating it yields CASNPRQGASYEQYF.